This is a list of T cell receptor beta chains from one sample in a study of T cells in Graves' hyperthyroidism and ophthalmopathy. TCRdb passed the multiplex PCR reads through MiXCR, listing each CDR3 protein once. This table has hundreds of thousands of distinct CDR3 sequences, 14% appearing once. The sequenced sample was blood. These receptors were collected from a woman aged 40 to 50 with Graves' hyperthyroidism. CDR3s include the opening cysteine and the closing phenylalanine or tryptophan.

j_gene: TRBJ2-1
v_gene: TRBV7-8
len: 16
CDR3aa: CASRTPVGSGRDEQFF

j_gene: TRBJ1-1
v_gene: TRBV6-5
len: 14
CDR3aa: CASSYRGGNTEAFF

j_gene: TRBJ1-6
v_gene: TRBV5-8
len: 13
CDR3aa: CASSLGLFSPLHF

j_gene: TRBJ1-5
v_gene: TRBV7-9
len: 14
CDR3aa: CASSQTGVGQPQHF

j_gene: TRBJ1-5
v_gene: TRBV2
len: 13
CDR3aa: CASSESEVQPQHF

j_gene: TRBJ2-2
v_gene: TRBV11-1
len: 16
CDR3aa: CASRSRTGGRTGELFF

j_gene: TRBJ1-2
v_gene: TRBV19
len: 14
CDR3aa: CASTSRQGLYGYTF

j_gene: TRBJ1-2
v_gene: TRBV30
len: 13
CDR3aa: CAWSPSGNYGYTF

j_gene: TRBJ2-1
v_gene: TRBV6-1
len: 14
CDR3aa: CASTPGLGYNEQFF

j_gene: TRBJ2-7
v_gene: TRBV7-9
len: 16
CDR3aa: CASSPPSAGGLSEQYF

j_gene: TRBJ2-1
v_gene: TRBV5-1
len: 14
CDR3aa: CASSRDLAVNEQFF

j_gene: TRBJ2-7
v_gene: TRBV28
len: 15
CDR3aa: CASSSASGTTYEQYF

j_gene: TRBJ2-3
v_gene: TRBV30
len: 15
CDR3aa: CAWNPRGVGTDTQYF

j_gene: TRBJ2-7
v_gene: TRBV2
len: 16
CDR3aa: CASSSRGQESSYEQYF

j_gene: TRBJ2-2
v_gene: TRBV20-1
len: 15
CDR3aa: CSARERDSFTGELFF

j_gene: TRBJ1-1
v_gene: TRBV6-1
len: 14
CDR3aa: CAIYSQVMNTEAFF

j_gene: TRBJ1-5
v_gene: TRBV6-2/TRBV6-3
len: 15
CDR3aa: CATQGRESLPGPQHF

j_gene: TRBJ2-2
v_gene: TRBV30
len: 12
CDR3aa: CAWSVPYGELFF

j_gene: TRBJ1-4
v_gene: TRBV2
len: 14
CDR3aa: CASRQDRESEKLFF

j_gene: TRBJ2-1
v_gene: TRBV28
len: 18
CDR3aa: CASSLPTSGGGGRGEQFF

j_gene: TRBJ1-1
v_gene: TRBV28
len: 16
CDR3aa: CASSFSQGKMNTEAFF

j_gene: TRBJ1-2
v_gene: TRBV3-1
len: 12
CDR3aa: CASSTGAYGYTF

j_gene: TRBJ2-4
v_gene: TRBV28
len: 15
CDR3aa: CASRTPGQGKNIQYF

j_gene: TRBJ1-2
v_gene: TRBV4-1
len: 15
CDR3aa: CASSQGGTADYGYTF

j_gene: TRBJ2-3
v_gene: TRBV5-1
len: 16
CDR3aa: CASSLARTGGADTQYF

j_gene: TRBJ2-7
v_gene: TRBV28
len: 16
CDR3aa: CASSFVGRSEKDEQYF

j_gene: TRBJ2-1
v_gene: TRBV7-6
len: 16
CDR3aa: CASSLGSASGSDEQFF

j_gene: TRBJ2-6
v_gene: TRBV27
len: 19
CDR3aa: CASSFGEAFRYSGANVLTF

j_gene: TRBJ1-1
v_gene: TRBV19
len: 12
CDR3aa: CASSPEGTMAFF

j_gene: TRBJ2-1
v_gene: TRBV5-4
len: 15
CDR3aa: CASNLPGQGYNEQFF

j_gene: TRBJ2-1
v_gene: TRBV6-1
len: 18
CDR3aa: CASIATPGGGDRYNEQFF

j_gene: TRBJ2-7
v_gene: TRBV28
len: 15
CDR3aa: CASSLPDYRSYEQYF

j_gene: TRBJ2-7
v_gene: TRBV10-3
len: 12
CDR3aa: CAVRDRGYEQYF

j_gene: TRBJ2-3
v_gene: TRBV7-2
len: 17
CDR3aa: CASSFSVAVGWTDTQYF

j_gene: TRBJ1-6
v_gene: TRBV5-4
len: 15
CDR3aa: CASSTAGLGNSPLHF

j_gene: TRBJ2-7
v_gene: TRBV20-1
len: 12
CDR3aa: CSVRGQGGEQYF

j_gene: TRBJ1-6
v_gene: TRBV11-2
len: 14
CDR3aa: CASSLTLLDSPLHF

j_gene: TRBJ2-1
v_gene: TRBV30
len: 14
CDR3aa: CAWSAGQGANEQFF

j_gene: TRBJ2-2
v_gene: TRBV20-1
len: 13
CDR3aa: CSTLASNTGELFF

j_gene: TRBJ2-4
v_gene: TRBV19
len: 15
CDR3aa: CASSDRGLAKNIQYF

j_gene: TRBJ2-1
v_gene: TRBV5-1
len: 15
CDR3aa: CATGTGAYSYNEQFF